Sequencing of this TCR beta chain was carried out in a study of OX40 agonist ivuxolimab in advanced cancers. At the level of the study: Patients in dose escalation had liver, melanoma, kidney or head and neck cancers. The study's findings and limits: On average, a greater number of expanded clones characterised CD8+ T cells relative to CD4+. Which antigen the expanded peripheral T cells recognized is unknown.

This clone was recorded only once. What it binds is not known. The repertoire was sequenced with immunoSEQ multiplex PCR; TCRdb's copy has only in-frame clones and lacks some. The sample includes tens of thousands of clones, approximately 80% of them seen just once. The CDR3 has 15 residues. Trimming took off 1 base at V and 5 bases at J, with 11 bases between the two ends. Per the germline V gene, CDR1 is SGHTA and CDR2 is FQGNSA. This receptor was obtained from an adult with an advanced solid tumor such as melanoma, head and neck, liver or kidney cancer. This specimen consisted of CD4+ or CD8+ T cells sorted from blood, obtained in a trial of the OX40 agonist ivuxolimab. This rearrangement joins TRBV7-2 to TRBJ2-2, with D possibly being TRBD2 (5 bases). The CDR3 spells CASSLGAGWTGELFF. CDR3 DNA sequence: TGTGCCAGCAGCTTAGGGGCGGGCTGGACCGGGGAGCTGTTTTTT.